The subject of this entry is one T cell receptor (beta chain). The data were obtained in a study of blood T cell repertoires in COVID-19. Study in general: Spain, Italy and the United States supplied samples that represented acute and convalescent COVID-19. Nucleic acid was either cDNA or gDNA, and it came from T cells, B-cell-depleted T cells, or PBMCs.

Original handling: Nucleated cell counts were estimated from reference gene primer amplification. Here immunoSEQ multiplex PCR was the method, and the copy in TCRdb shows in-frame clones only, minus some. That table furnishes V, J and clone size, whereas the DNA furnished D and trimming. Of approximately 470,000 clones in the sample, approximately 83% were seen once. CDR1 is MDHEN, CDR2 SYDVKM, per germline. CDR3 length equals 12 residues. J gave up 5 bases and V 11 bases, and 9 bases lay outside the gene matches. The V and J genes are TRBV28 and TRBJ2-7; 7 nucleotides line up with TRBD2. This receptor was taken from a human donor in a cohort sampled during active COVID-19. The specimen sequenced was peripheral blood. Here the CDR3 reads CARAGKDDEQYF. DNA of the CDR3: TGTGCCCGAGCGGGGAAAGATGACGAGCAGTACTTC. Full variable domain (missing parts from reference TRBV28 and TRBJ2-7): DVKVTQSSRYLVKRTGEKVFLECVQDMDHENMFWYRQDPGLGLRLIYFSYDVKMKEKGDIPEGYSVSREKKERFSLILESASTNQTSMYLCARAGKDDEQYFGPGTRLTVT.